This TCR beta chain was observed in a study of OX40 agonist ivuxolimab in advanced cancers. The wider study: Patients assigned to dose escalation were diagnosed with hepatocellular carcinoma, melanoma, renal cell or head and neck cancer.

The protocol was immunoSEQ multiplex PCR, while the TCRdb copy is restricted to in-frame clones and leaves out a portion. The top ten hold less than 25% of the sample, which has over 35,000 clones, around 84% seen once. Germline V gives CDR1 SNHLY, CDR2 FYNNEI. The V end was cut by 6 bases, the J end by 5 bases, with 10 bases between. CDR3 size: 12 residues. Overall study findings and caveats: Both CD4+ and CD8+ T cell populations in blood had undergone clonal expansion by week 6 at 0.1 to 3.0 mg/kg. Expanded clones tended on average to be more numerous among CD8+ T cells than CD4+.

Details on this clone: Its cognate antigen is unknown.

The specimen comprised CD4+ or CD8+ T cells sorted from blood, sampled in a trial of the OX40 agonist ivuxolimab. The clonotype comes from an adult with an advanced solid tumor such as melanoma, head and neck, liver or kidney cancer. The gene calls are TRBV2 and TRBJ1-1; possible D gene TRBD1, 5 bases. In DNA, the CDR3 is TGTGCCAGCAGGGGGGGGGAAACTGAAGCTTTCTTT. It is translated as CASRGGETEAFF. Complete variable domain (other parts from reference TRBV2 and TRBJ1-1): EPEVTQTPSHQVTQMGQEVILRCVPISNHLYFYWYRQILGQKVEFLVSFYNNEISEKSEIFDDQFSVERPDGSNFTLKIRSTKLEDSAMYFCASRGGETEAFFGQGTRLTVV.